This TCR beta chain was sequenced during a study of blood T cell repertoires in COVID-19 (dated by TCRdb to about 2020). For the study in its entirety: Collaborator samples came from the United States, Italy and Spain and covered acute and convalescent phases of COVID-19. Subjects who had been exposed to COVID-19, were actively infected with it, or had recovered from it provided the deeply sampled blood TCRbeta repertoires that made up the dataset. A de-identified subject ID, COVID-19 status, age in years and sex were almost always included in the sample metadata. The prospective study material was composed of cDNA or gDNA derived from T cells, B-cell-depleted T cells, or PBMCs. The repertoires were released in a freely available public database intended as a resource for research on the immune response to SARS-CoV-2. Where HLA class I and class II types were available, the types were taken from metadata supplied by the sample provider, not from assay-based typing. The samples were drawn from the first 160 participants of the ongoing ImmuneRACE study and from some 1,300 subjects provided by 6 global collaborators.

V and J lose 10 bases and 10 bases, and a span of 13 bases separates them. From a lookup of the germline V gene, CDR1 and CDR2 are MDHEN and SYDVKM. Measured from the cysteine to the phenylalanine, the CDR3 is 11 residues long. Only the CDR3 portion is preserved as DNA: 33 bases, with reading frame beginning at the first base. Collaborating institutions collected whole blood in K2EDTA tubes following their own protocols. For TCRbeta analysis, collaborator samples were shipped as frozen whole blood, as isolated PBMCs, or as DNA extracted from either sample type. Points on this clone: Its antigen is not yet known. No much larger clone exists at a distance of one base, and base qualities are not known.

Study-wide findings and limitations: The quantity of clinical and demographic metadata differed by source and by participant and was supplied without curation.

TCRbeta CDR3 regions were amplified from genomic DNA by means of the immunoSEQ Assay, a bias-controlled multiplex PCR. The original methods were these. Nucleated cell counts per sample were estimated from amplification of reference gene primers within the assay. To quantify the absolute abundance of each unique TCRbeta CDR3 rearrangement, sequence reads were collapsed and filtered. For each sample, productive Simpson clonality was calculated as the square root of Simpson's diversity index over productive rearrangements. What TCRdb holds here is the immuneACCESS table cut down to in-frame rearrangements. Part of the clones is not present; checked against another copy, under half of the missing clones reflect an unresolved V gene, and the others are unexplained. The V and J calls and clone size come from that table; D and trimming were worked out from the DNA. In all, the sample holds around 250,000 clones, and roughly 85% of those were seen once. The ten largest clonotypes hold approximately 3% of the sample.

This TCR derives from a woman aged 25 to 39 with active or convalescent COVID-19. The sequencing sample was made of peripheral blood. Here the chain combines TRBV28 and TRBJ1-4, with TRBD1 perhaps the D gene, on 5 matching bases. The base sequence is TGTGCCACCACGGGGGGGGGAAAACTGTTTTTT. Protein translation: CATTGGGKLFF.